What follows are 6 T cell receptor beta chains derived from one specimen sequenced in a study of blood T cell repertoires in COVID-19. Sequenced by immunoSEQ multiplex PCR; TCRdb stores in-frame clones only, minus some. The repertoire holds 55,000 to 90,000 clones, with roughly 91% as singletons. The sequencing sample was made of peripheral blood. The receptors were gathered from a human donor in a cohort sampled during active COVID-19.

This clone appeared a few times. J is TRBJ1-1 and V is TRBV19, with a possible D match to TRBD1 (5 bases). Per germline, CDR1 LNHDA and CDR2 SQIVND (reference sequence). There are 13 residues in the CDR3. Trimming pared 6 bases from V and 6 bases from J, leaving 14 bases between. CDR3 residues: CASSLPARAEAFF. The CDR3 bases are TGTGCCAGTAGCCTACCCGCCAGGGCTGAAGCTTTCTTT. Together with reference TRBV19 and TRBJ1-1, the CDR3 gives the full variable domain: DGGITQSPKYLFRKEGQNVTLSCEQNLNHDAMYWYRQDPGQGLRLIYYSQIVNDFQKGDIAEGYSVSREKKESFPLTVTSAQKNPTAFYLCASSLPARAEAFFGQGTRLTVV.

For the CDR3, the DNA is TGTGCCATCAGTGACCCGGACCCAACTAGCGGCCAAGATGAGCAGTTCTTC. Translated, it gives CAISDPDPTSGQDEQFF. The gene calls are TRBV10-3 and TRBJ2-1, with 8 bases aligning to TRBD2. CDR3 length: 17 residues. Trimming at V came to 3 bases and at J to 8 bases, leaving 15 bases not matched to a gene. Germline CDR1 and CDR2: ENHRY and SYGVKD.

The chain links TRBV29-1 to TRBJ2-1; TRBD2 might be the D (6 bases). V shed 8 bases and J shed 4 bases, with 15 bases lying between them. CDR1 and CDR2 from the germline V gene are SQVTM and ANQGSEA. CDR3 size: 13 residues. CDR3 nucleotides: TGCAGCTTCCAGGGACTCGCTTACAATGAGCAGTTCTTC. It translates to CSFQGLAYNEQFF.

This rearrangement joins TRBV4-1 to TRBJ1-5, with 9 bases fitting TRBD1. The CDR3 totals 14 residues. Trimming took 10 bases from V and 3 from J; bases not matched to a gene: 7. The germline CDR1 and CDR2 sequences are MGHRA and YSYEKL. CDR3 loop: CATPDRGINQPQHF. Written as DNA, the CDR3 is TGCGCCACCCCGGACAGGGGTATCAATCAGCCCCAGCATTTT.

The chain joins TRBV27 to TRBJ2-2; D gene ambiguous. Germline V gene lookup returns CDR1 MNHEY and CDR2 SMNVEV (reference sequence). Trimming cost V 3 bases and J 3 bases, with 8 bases left between them. This CDR3 spans 14 amino acids. DNA of the CDR3: TGTGCCAGCAGTTTTTGGCAGGACACCGGGGAGCTGTTTTTT. Translating gives CASSFWQDTGELFF.

The rearrangement uses TRBV7-9 and TRBJ1-1; no firm D call. This CDR3 region has 16 residues. Trimming left V 5 bases short and J 1 base short, with 17 bases between. CDR1 and CDR2 (germline): SEHNR, FQNEAQ (reference sequence). This CDR3 is CASSPPGVKRNTEAFF. The CDR3 DNA follows: TGTGCCAGCAGCCCTCCTGGAGTGAAGAGGAACACTGAAGCTTTCTTT.